The rows below give T cell receptor beta chains drawn from one sample of a study of blood T cell repertoires in COVID-19. The table came from immunoSEQ multiplex PCR; TCRdb's copy has only in-frame clones and leaves some out. The table has 180,000 or so clones, 84% seen once. Sample: peripheral blood. These receptors all come from a man between 40 and 49 years old who had recovered from COVID-19. Both conserved end residues are part of each CDR3. A D gene is named only where the DNA matches it firmly. Size tells how often a clone was seen (once, few, many) or the class of an expanded clone, and some rows leave it out.

size: -; V: TRBV18; D: -; J: TRBJ2-2; DNA: TGTGCCAGCTCACCCTATAGGACACCCACCGGGGAGCTGTTTTTT; CDR3: CASSPYRTPTGELFF
size: -; V: TRBV27; D: -; J: TRBJ2-5; DNA: TGTGCCAGCAGTTTGGCAGGGGTTCAAGAGACCCAGTACTTC; CDR3: CASSLAGVQETQYF
size: -; V: TRBV11-1; D: -; J: TRBJ1-3; DNA: TGTGCCAGCAGCATCAACACAGGACGCGGGGACACCATATATTTT; CDR3: CASSINTGRGDTIYF
size: -; V: TRBV3-1/TRBV3-2; D: TRBD1; J: TRBJ2-1; DNA: TGTGCCAGCAGCCAAGAAGGGACAGGCCCGAGTGAGCAGTTCTTC; CDR3: CASSQEGTGPSEQFF
size: -; V: TRBV7-3; D: -; J: TRBJ2-2; DNA: TGTGCCAGCAGTTTAGGGAGGGGGACCGGGGAGCTGTTTTTT; CDR3: CASSLGRGTGELFF
size: -; V: TRBV6-5; D: -; J: TRBJ1-2; DNA: TGTGCCAGCAGGATCAGCGCCTCGGGAGGCTACACCTTC; CDR3: CASRISASGGYTF
size: -; V: TRBV7-9; D: -; J: TRBJ1-1; DNA: TGTGCTGGGGGCCCGGAAGGGGGTCCTGAAGCTTTCTTT; CDR3: CAGGPEGGPEAFF
size: -; V: TRBV18; D: -; J: TRBJ2-6; DNA: TGTGCCAGCTCACTCAAAAGGGGGACTGGGGCCAACGTCCTGACTTTC; CDR3: CASSLKRGTGANVLTF
size: -; V: TRBV7-9; D: -; J: TRBJ2-2; DNA: TGTGCCAGCAGCTTTTCAACAGGCACCGGGGAGCTGTTTTTT; CDR3: CASSFSTGTGELFF
size: -; V: TRBV19; D: -; J: TRBJ2-1; DNA: TGTGCCAGTAGTATGAGGGATTGGGAAGGCAATGAGCAGTTCTTC; CDR3: CASSMRDWEGNEQFF
size: -; V: TRBV29-1; D: TRBD2; J: TRBJ2-1; DNA: TGCAGCCTACGAGGGGCCAGGGAGGGGAAACTTAAAACTCAGCAGTTCTTC; CDR3: CSLRGAREGKLKTQQFF
size: -; V: TRBV18; D: -; J: TRBJ2-1; DNA: TGTGCCAGCTCACCAAGGAGGGAGGTTAATGAGCAGTTCTTC; CDR3: CASSPRREVNEQFF
size: -; V: TRBV27; D: -; J: TRBJ2-3; DNA: TGTGCCAGCAGTGTCCGGGGGAGCACAGATACGCAGTATTTT; CDR3: CASSVRGSTDTQYF
size: few; V: TRBV28; D: -; J: TRBJ1-2; DNA: TGTGCCAGCAGTTCTACCAGCAGGGGCTACACCTTC; CDR3: CASSSTSRGYTF
size: -; V: TRBV25-1; D: -; J: TRBJ1-5; DNA: TGTGCCAGCAGTGTGGGGGGAGTTCAGCCCCAGCATTTT; CDR3: CASSVGGVQPQHF
size: -; V: TRBV7-2; D: -; J: TRBJ2-7; DNA: TGTGCCAGCAGCTTAGTTCGCGGGGAATTAGCGGACGAGCAGTACTTC; CDR3: CASSLVRGELADEQYF
size: -; V: TRBV3-1/TRBV3-2; D: -; J: TRBJ1-1; DNA: TGTGCCAGCAGCCAAGTTAGCGCTGAAGCTTTCTTT; CDR3: CASSQVSAEAFF
size: few; V: TRBV18; D: -; J: TRBJ1-1; DNA: TGTGCCAGCTCACCGACGACAGCCTCGGCTGAAGCTTTCTTT; CDR3: CASSPTTASAEAFF
size: -; V: TRBV29-1; D: -; J: TRBJ1-1; DNA: TGCAGCGTTGATGCGGGGACGGGGGCTGAAGCTTTCTTT; CDR3: CSVDAGTGAEAFF
size: -; V: TRBV9; D: TRBD2; J: TRBJ2-6; DNA: TGTGCCAGCAGCGTAGGCCGGGGGACTAGCGGGAGCTCCGGGGCCAACGTCCTGACTTTC; CDR3: CASSVGRGTSGSSGANVLTF
size: once; V: TRBV27; D: TRBD1; J: TRBJ2-3; DNA: TGTGCCAGCAGTTTGATGACAGGGGCGGACACAGATACGCAGTATTTT; CDR3: CASSLMTGADTDTQYF
size: -; V: TRBV19; D: -; J: TRBJ2-1; DNA: TGTGCCAGTAGTATGGCCCGCTACAATGAGCAGTTCTTC; CDR3: CASSMARYNEQFF
size: -; V: TRBV5-1; D: TRBD2; J: TRBJ2-3; DNA: TGCGCCAGCAGCCGGGAGGAGGCCTACACAGATACGCAGTATTTT; CDR3: CASSREEAYTDTQYF
size: -; V: TRBV19; D: TRBD1; J: TRBJ1-4; DNA: TGTGCCAGTAGTATTCTTACAGGGGCAACTAATGAAAAACTGTTTTTT; CDR3: CASSILTGATNEKLFF
size: -; V: TRBV6-4; D: -; J: TRBJ2-5; DNA: TGTGCCAGCAGTCGACTGAGGCCGGGGACCCAGTACTTC; CDR3: CASSRLRPGTQYF